This TCR beta chain was recovered during a study of blood T cell repertoires in COVID-19. Study information: The samples span acute and convalescent COVID-19 from the United States, Italy and Spain. Nucleic acid was either cDNA or gDNA, and it came from T cells, B-cell-depleted T cells, or PBMCs.

Enrollment of patients from Seattle took place during active infection, with longitudinal follow-up. As concerns this clone: Distinct nucleotide sequences in the sample also encode this CDR3.

As originally analysed: It was from reference gene primer amplification that nucleated cell counts were estimated. Sequenced by immunoSEQ multiplex PCR; TCRdb stores in-frame clones only, minus some. The V and J calls and the clone size are those of that table, but D and trimming were determined from the DNA. Of fewer than 250,000 clones in the sample, about 85% were seen once. The V end was cut by 3 bases, the J end by 3 bases, with 9 bases between. This CDR3 region has 13 residues. The V gene's germline CDR1 is SGHDT and CDR2 YYEEEE. The V call is TRBV5-6, the J call TRBJ1-2; maybe TRBD1 (5 bases). Sequencing was carried out using peripheral blood. The receptor's source is a man aged 60-69 years with COVID-19, enrolled during active disease. In DNA, the CDR3 is TGTGCCAGCAGCTCACAGGCTCACTATGGCTACACCTTC. Translating it yields CASSSQAHYGYTF.